These 28 T cell receptor beta chains share one sample of origin, sequenced in a study of T-cell memory formation after mild COVID-19 (dated by TCRdb to the early 2020s). The receptor library was made with 5' RACE. Sequencing took place on an Illumina NovaSeq 6000. Using fastp trimming at Q25 and MiXCR clonotype assembly, TCRdb reanalyzed the public sequencing data and kept in-frame beta chains. Identical CDR3 proteins give one entry, which carries the most common genes and DNA. The sample table holds about 400,000 distinct CDR3 sequences, of which 13% to 15% were seen once. The ten most abundant clones make up roughly 22% of the sample. The specimen sequenced was PBMCs or a T cell subset sorted from them (not recorded which). The source of these receptors is a man between 18 and 35 years old who had mild COVID-19 (a few samples of this study predate the infection). The sample titles of this study are shuffled in the database, so cell type and time point are left out; the donor was told from shared clones.

The V call is TRBV14, the J call TRBJ2-3; 12 nucleotides agree with TRBD2. This CDR3 contains 16 residues. Trimming at V came to 3 bases and at J to 4 bases, leaving 5 bases not matched to a gene. Per germline, CDR1 SGHDN and CDR2 FVKESK. The CDR3 spells CASSHLLAGGADTQYF. The CDR3 nucleotides read TGTGCCAGCAGCCACCTACTAGCGGGGGGAGCAGATACGCAGTATTTT.

This chain links TRBV19 with TRBJ2-2; D call uncertain. Germline CDR1 and CDR2: LNHDA and SQIVND (reference sequence). Trimming removed 6 bases from V and 7 bases from J, with 18 bases in between. The CDR3 contains 15 residues. CDR3 residues: CASSYYPSFDGELFF. The CDR3 DNA follows: TGTGCCAGTAGCTACTACCCATCCTTCGACGGGGAGCTGTTTTTT.

This clonotype was recorded a few times. V gene TRBV12-3 or TRBV12-4 combines with J gene TRBJ1-6, with TRBD1 matching over 9 bases. CDR3 length equals 15 residues. Germline trimming cut 0 bases from V and 8 bases from J; bases unmatched to any gene: 2. This CDR3 is CASSLAGQGYSPLHF. CDR3 in DNA: TGTGCCAGCAGTTTAGCGGGACAGGGCTATTCACCCCTCCACTTT.

The V gene is TRBV5-1, the J gene TRBJ2-5, with 9 bases aligning to TRBD2. Germline assignment: CDR1 SGHRS and CDR2 YFSETQ. V shed 0 bases, J shed 2 bases, and the junction held 2 bases outside the gene matches. This CDR3 spans 15 amino acids. The CDR3 loop reads CASSLGLAAQETQYF. The DNA of the CDR3 is TGCGCCAGCAGCTTGGGACTAGCGGCTCAAGAGACCCAGTACTTC.

This clonotype was counted only a few times. The V and J genes are TRBV20-1 and TRBJ1-5; weak D call: TRBD1 (6 bases). Germline values: CDR1 DFQATT, CDR2 SNEGSKA (reference sequence). This CDR3 is built from 13 residues. V lost 3 bases and J 6 bases, leaving 12 bases between the germline ends. The CDR3: CSARGGQGQPQHF. Here the CDR3 DNA reads TGCAGTGCTAGGGGGGGGCAGGGTCAGCCCCAGCATTTT.

The table lists this clonotype with a few counts. The rearrangement uses TRBV12-3 or TRBV12-4 and TRBJ2-1, with 15 nucleotides matching TRBD2. The V segment lost 5 bases and the J segment 12 bases; nucleotides outside the gene matches: 8. There are 15 residues in the CDR3. CDR3 DNA: TGTGCCAGCAGTCTCGGGACTAGCGGGGGGAGCGGGCAGTTCTTC. Protein sequence: CASSLGTSGGSGQFF.

This chain uses TRBV7-9 with TRBJ2-7; TRBD2 aligns across 8 bases. This CDR3 spans 12 amino acids. Germline CDR1 SEHNR, CDR2 FQNEAQ (reference sequence). Trimming at V came to 3 bases and at J to 7 bases, leaving 2 bases not matched to a gene. CDR3 nucleotide sequence: TGTGCCAGCAGCTTGGGCGGGGGGGAGCAGTACGTC. This encodes CASSLGGGEQYV.

The chain uses TRBV7-9 and TRBJ1-1; D is ambiguous. This CDR3 has 13 amino acids. CDR1 and CDR2 (germline): SEHNR, FQNEAQ (reference sequence). Trimming shortened V by 5 bases and J by 5 bases, and 12 bases separated the two germline ends. In DNA, the CDR3 is TGTGCCAGCAGCCCACCTCGGTGGACTGAAGCTTTCTTT. Protein sequence: CASSPPRWTEAFF.

The chain employs TRBV11-2 and TRBJ2-3, with 8 bases that match TRBD2. The V segment lost 6 bases and the J segment 0 bases; nucleotides outside the gene matches: 11. The CDR3 sequence is 17 residues long. Germline loops: CDR1 SGHAT, CDR2 FQNNGV. The CDR3 DNA reads TGTGCCAGCAGGCAGCCGGGGGGGAGTTCTAGCACAGATACGCAGTATTTT. It codes for CASRQPGGSSSTDTQYF.

The CDR3 DNA reads TGTGCCAGCAGTTTCAATAACTTACAAGAGACCCAGTACTTC. Translating it yields CASSFNNLQETQYF. The rearrangement joins TRBV12-3 or TRBV12-4 to TRBJ2-5; D is undetermined. The CDR3 is 14 amino acids. Between the trimmed V and J ends, which lost 3 bases and 2 bases, there was a span of 10 bases.

The V call is TRBV7-9, the J call TRBJ2-7; 8 nucleotides line up with TRBD2. Looked up from germline, CDR1 is SEHNR and CDR2 is FQNEAQ (reference sequence). With V trimmed by 5 bases and J by 6 bases, 6 bases remained unmatched. This CDR3 contains 13 residues. CDR3 loop: CASSPGGAFEQYV. The CDR3 bases are TGTGCCAGCAGCCCGGGGGGGGCGTTCGAGCAGTACGTC.

This sequence joins TRBV11-1 and TRBJ2-7; the match to TRBD1 covers 10 bases. In germline, CDR1 is SGHAT, CDR2 FQDESV (reference sequence). The CDR3 contains 15 residues. J lost 5 bases, V lost 5 bases, and 9 bases had no gene match. The DNA of the CDR3 is TGTGCCAGCAGCGGACGGGACAGGGGTGGGGACGAGCAGTACGTC. Protein: CASSGRDRGGDEQYV.

The chain employs TRBV5-1 and TRBJ1-1, with D perhaps TRBD1 (6 bases). The germline CDR1 and CDR2 sequences are SGHRS and YFSETQ. Trimming left V 2 bases short and J 4 bases short, with 15 bases between. CDR3 size: 15 residues. CDR3 DNA sequence: TGCGCCAGCAGCTTTGAGGGGGGCTTCGCCACTGAAGCTTTCTTT. Translating gives CASSFEGGFATEAFF.

The sample holds a few counts of this clonotype. The chain employs TRBV15 and TRBJ2-3; weak D call: TRBD1 (5 bases). With 5 bases removed from V and 1 base from J, the gap between germline ends came to 13 bases. This CDR3 has 15 amino acids. Germline values: CDR1 LNHNV, CDR2 YYDKDF (reference sequence). The CDR3 here is CATSSGQGGTDTQYF. In nucleotides, the CDR3 is TGTGCCACCAGCTCCGGGCAGGGTGGCACAGATACGCAGTATTTT.

The chain carries TRBV2 and TRBJ2-1, with 8 bases identical to TRBD1. The CDR3 loop spans 13 amino acids. The V gene's germline CDR1 is SNHLY and CDR2 FYNNEI. V lost 7 bases to trimming and J lost 4 bases; unmatched junction nucleotides: 3. In nucleotides, the CDR3 is TGTGCCAGCAACCACAGGGGGTACAATGAGCAGTTCTTC. Protein: CASNHRGYNEQFF.

The chain is built from TRBV7-9 and TRBJ2-3, with 7 bases aligning to TRBD2. The CDR3 has 14 residues. J lost 5 bases, V lost 2 bases, and 4 bases had no gene match. The germline gives CDR1 SEHNR, CDR2 FQNEAQ (reference sequence). Here the CDR3 reads CASSLRRGGDTQYF. The CDR3 DNA sequence: TGTGCCAGCAGCTTAAGGCGCGGGGGAGATACGCAGTATTTT.

This chain uses TRBV5-4 with TRBJ1-1, with a tentative D call TRBD1 (6 bases). This CDR3 comprises 15 residues. Per germline, CDR1 SGHNT and CDR2 YYREEE (reference sequence). Between the trimmed V and J ends, which lost 5 bases and 5 bases, there was a span of 19 bases. DNA of the CDR3: TGTGCCAGCAGTCTAGAATCCAGGGGAAATACTGAAGCTTTCTTT. Its translation is CASSLESRGNTEAFF.

The J gene is TRBJ1-5, the V gene TRBV30; D perhaps matches TRBD1 (6 bases). This CDR3 has 17 residues. Germline V CDR1 and CDR2: GTSNPN, SVGIG (reference sequence). V was shortened by 0 bases and J by 0 bases, with 15 bases between the two germline ends. The DNA of the CDR3 is TGTGCCTGGAGTGTTGGGTACCAGGGGTTTAGCAATCAGCCCCAGCATTTT. It translates to CAWSVGYQGFSNQPQHF.

The chain combines TRBV5-6 with TRBJ2-3; D is ambiguous. Germline values: CDR1 SGHDT, CDR2 YYEEEE. The CDR3 sequence is 14 residues long. Trimming cost V 2 bases and J 4 bases, with 11 bases left between them. The CDR3 sequence: CASSLYETSDTQYF. The CDR3 region has the DNA TGTGCCAGCAGCTTATATGAAACCTCAGATACGCAGTATTTT.

This chain joins TRBV4-1 and TRBJ2-1, with TRBD2 identical over 11 bases. Losses at the gene ends were 1 base for V and 3 bases for J; bases not matched to a gene: 8. The CDR3 is made up of 18 amino acids. The germline V gene encodes CDR1 MGHRA and CDR2 YSYEKL. CDR3 nucleotides: TGCGCCAGCAGCCAAGGAGGTAGCGGGGGGGCAGGCTACAATGAGCAGTTCTTC. This translates into CASSQGGSGGAGYNEQFF.

This clonotype has ten or more counts. This rearrangement joins TRBV5-1 to TRBJ1-2; maybe TRBD1 (5 bases). The germline gives CDR1 SGHRS, CDR2 YFSETQ. The CDR3 consists of 14 residues. The V end was cut by 4 bases, the J end by 5 bases, with 15 bases between. In nucleotides, the CDR3 is TGCGCCAGCAGCCGACCGGGACCGGATTATGGCTACACCTTC. Translation gives CASSRPGPDYGYTF.

This clonotype was seen a few times. This rearrangement joins TRBV30 to TRBJ2-7; D gene uncertain. Trimming removed 3 bases from V and 10 bases from J, with 16 bases in between. CDR3 length equals 12 residues. Looked up from germline, CDR1 is GTSNPN and CDR2 is SVGIG (reference sequence). DNA of the CDR3: TGTGCCTGGAGACCTCCCCCAGGCGGCCAGTACTTC. Its protein product is CAWRPPPGGQYF.

This clonotype was detected ten times or more. The chain joins TRBV2 to TRBJ2-6, with 9 bases that match TRBD1. The germline V gene has CDR1 SNHLY and CDR2 FYNNEI. Trimming cost V 4 bases and J 2 bases; bases outside gene matches: 0. The CDR3 totals 15 residues. The CDR3, as DNA: TGTGCCAGCAGTGGGGACAGGGCTGGGGCCAACGTCCTGACTTTC. Protein: CASSGDRAGANVLTF.

This clonotype has just a few counts. This chain joins TRBV28 and TRBJ2-2; D perhaps matches TRBD1 (5 bases). V was trimmed by 2 bases and J by 7 bases, leaving 17 bases between them. Germline CDR1 MDHEN, CDR2 SYDVKM. This CDR3 is 16 amino acids long. The CDR3 reads CASSLRLPGKHGELFF. CDR3 coding DNA: TGTGCCAGCAGTTTAAGGCTGCCAGGGAAGCACGGGGAGCTGTTTTTT. Supplemented by reference TRBV28 and TRBJ2-2, the full variable domain reads DVKVTQSSRYLVKRTGEKVFLECVQDMDHENMFWYRQDPGLGLRLIYFSYDVKMKEKGDIPEGYSVSREKKERFSLILESASTNQTSMYLCASSLRLPGKHGELFFGEGSRLTVL.

The chain uses TRBV20-1 and TRBJ1-2; D unresolved. V was shortened by 3 bases and J by 5 bases, with 13 bases between the two germline ends. The CDR3 covers 13 residues. Germline loops: CDR1 DFQATT, CDR2 SNEGSKA (reference sequence). Written as DNA, the CDR3 is TGCAGTGCTAGCCAAGGACCGAAATATGGCTACACCTTC. Translated: CSASQGPKYGYTF.

The chain has TRBV29-1 and TRBJ1-4, with D perhaps matching TRBD1 (6 bases). The CDR3 is 14 residues long. The germline gives CDR1 SQVTM, CDR2 ANQGSEA. Trimming shortened V by 4 bases and J by 4 bases, and 13 bases separated the two germline ends. This CDR3 reads CSVGLRQVNEKLFF. The CDR3 coding sequence is TGCAGCGTTGGCCTCCGACAGGTTAATGAAAAACTGTTTTTT.

This clonotype was picked up many times. This sequence joins TRBV5-1 and TRBJ2-2; a possible D gene is TRBD1 (5 bases). The germline V and J ends were trimmed by 0 bases and 6 bases, with 9 bases remaining between them. The CDR3 totals 14 residues. Germline assignment: CDR1 SGHRS and CDR2 YFSETQ. In nucleotides, the CDR3 is TGCGCCAGCAGCTTGGTTCAGGGATCCGGGGAGCTGTTTTTT. Its translation: CASSLVQGSGELFF.

The rearrangement links TRBV15 to TRBJ2-2; 8 bases are shared with TRBD1. The CDR3 consists of 16 residues. V lost 0 bases to trimming and J lost 7 bases; unmatched junction nucleotides: 7. Germline-derived CDR1 and CDR2 are LNHNV and YYDKDF (reference sequence). This chain's CDR3 is CATSRDYQGAGGELFF. DNA for the CDR3: TGTGCCACCAGCAGAGATTACCAGGGGGCCGGCGGGGAGCTGTTTTTT.